The following is a TCR beta chain sequence with its context. Its target is not known. The data originate from a study of beta chain features in type 1 diabetes. All of the isolated RNA was reverse transcribed, so expressed TCRB transcripts were sequenced. Sequenced by immunoSEQ multiplex PCR; TCRdb stores in-frame clones only, minus some. The sample shows 40,000 to 45,000 clones, roughly 68% of them seen only once. Germline assignment: CDR1 LNHDA and CDR2 SQIVND (reference sequence). The V gene lost 1 base and the J gene lost 2 bases, with 14 bases spanning the gap. The CDR3 runs 17 residues. Study-wide results and limits: Type 1 diabetes patients had TCRB CDR3s that were shorter (moderately but significantly so) in all four CD4+ subsets.

Sequencing input: Tregs from blood. This TCR was recovered from a young woman with type 1 diabetes. The chain recombines TRBV19 with TRBJ2-2; no definite D call. CDR3 sequence: CASSIVFPPGNTGELFF. DNA of the CDR3: TGTGCCAGTAGTATAGTTTTCCCTCCGGGTAACACCGGGGAGCTGTTTTTT.